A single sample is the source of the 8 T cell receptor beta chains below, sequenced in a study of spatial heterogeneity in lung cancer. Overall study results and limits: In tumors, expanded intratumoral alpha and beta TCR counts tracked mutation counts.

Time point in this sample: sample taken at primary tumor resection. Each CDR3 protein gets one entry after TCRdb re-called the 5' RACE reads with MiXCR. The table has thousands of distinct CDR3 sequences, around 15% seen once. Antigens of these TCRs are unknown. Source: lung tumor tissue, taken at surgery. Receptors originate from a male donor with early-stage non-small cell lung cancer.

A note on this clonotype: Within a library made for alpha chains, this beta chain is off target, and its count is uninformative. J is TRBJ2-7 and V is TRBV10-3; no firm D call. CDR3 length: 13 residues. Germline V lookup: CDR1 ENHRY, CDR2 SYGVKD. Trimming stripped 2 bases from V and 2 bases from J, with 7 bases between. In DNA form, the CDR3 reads TGTGCCATCAGTGAGACTTCGCCCTACGAGCAGTACTTC. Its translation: CAISETSPYEQYF.

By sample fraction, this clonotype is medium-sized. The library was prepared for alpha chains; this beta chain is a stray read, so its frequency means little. The CDR3 region is CASSMMVNQPQHF. Here the CDR3 DNA reads TGTGCCAGTAGTATGATGGTCAATCAGCCCCAGCATTTT. The gene calls are TRBV19 and TRBJ1-5; no definite D call. Germline V lookup: CDR1 LNHDA, CDR2 SQIVND (reference sequence). Trimming took 3 bases from V and 3 from J, leaving 6 bases between them. The CDR3 length is 13 residues.

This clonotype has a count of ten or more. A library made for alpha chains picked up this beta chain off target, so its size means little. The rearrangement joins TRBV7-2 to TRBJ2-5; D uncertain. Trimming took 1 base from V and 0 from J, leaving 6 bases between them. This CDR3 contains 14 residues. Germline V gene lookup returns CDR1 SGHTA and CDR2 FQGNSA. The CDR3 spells CASSLGQDQETQYF. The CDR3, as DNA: TGTGCCAGCAGCTTAGGCCAGGACCAAGAGACCCAGTACTTC. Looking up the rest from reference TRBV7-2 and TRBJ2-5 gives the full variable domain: GAGVSQSPSNKVTEKGKDVELRCDPISGHTALYWYRQSLGQGLEFLIYFQGNSAPDKSGLPSDRFSAERTGGSVSTLTIQRTQQEDSAVYLCASSLGQDQETQYFGPGTRLLVL.

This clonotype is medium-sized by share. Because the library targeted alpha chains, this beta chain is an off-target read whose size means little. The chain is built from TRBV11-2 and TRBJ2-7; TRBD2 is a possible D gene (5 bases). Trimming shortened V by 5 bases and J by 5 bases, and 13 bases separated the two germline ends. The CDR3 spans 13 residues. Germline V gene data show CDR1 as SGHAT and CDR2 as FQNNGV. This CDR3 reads CASSHSPGNEQYF. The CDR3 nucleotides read TGTGCCAGCAGCCATAGTCCCGGGAACGAGCAGTACTTC.

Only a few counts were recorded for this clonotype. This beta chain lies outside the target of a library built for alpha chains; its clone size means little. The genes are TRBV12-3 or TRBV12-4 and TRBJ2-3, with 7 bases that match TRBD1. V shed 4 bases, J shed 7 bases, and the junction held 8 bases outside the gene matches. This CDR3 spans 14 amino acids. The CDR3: CASSSRTGTHTQYF. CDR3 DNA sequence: TGTGCCAGCAGTTCAAGGACAGGAACTCATACGCAGTATTTT.

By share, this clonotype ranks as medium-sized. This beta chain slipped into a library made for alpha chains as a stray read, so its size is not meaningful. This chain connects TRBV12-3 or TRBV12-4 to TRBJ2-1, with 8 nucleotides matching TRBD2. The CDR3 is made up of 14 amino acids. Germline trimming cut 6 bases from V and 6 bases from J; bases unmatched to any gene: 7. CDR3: CASRPFGGANEQFF. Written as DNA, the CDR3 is TGTGCCAGCAGGCCCTTCGGGGGGGCCAATGAGCAGTTCTTC.

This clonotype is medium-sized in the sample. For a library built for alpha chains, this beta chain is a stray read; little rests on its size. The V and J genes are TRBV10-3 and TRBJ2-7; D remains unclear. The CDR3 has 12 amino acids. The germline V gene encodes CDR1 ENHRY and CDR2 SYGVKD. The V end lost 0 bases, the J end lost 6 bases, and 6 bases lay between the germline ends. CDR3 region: CAISESWPEQYF. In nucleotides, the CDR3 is TGTGCCATCAGTGAGTCTTGGCCCGAGCAGTACTTC.

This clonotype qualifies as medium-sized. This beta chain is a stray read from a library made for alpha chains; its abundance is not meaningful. CDR3 coding DNA: TGTGCCAGCAGCCACGGGACTAGCGTCCGGGAGACCCAGTACTTC. This codes for CASSHGTSVRETQYF. The chain carries TRBV7-3 and TRBJ2-5; 10 bases align to TRBD2. There are 15 residues in the CDR3. Per germline, CDR1 SGHTA and CDR2 FQGTGA. V trimming: 5 bases; J trimming: 5 bases; junction bases outside the gene matches: 8.